This record concerns one T cell receptor (beta chain) sequence. Clones were read by immunoSEQ multiplex PCR, and TCRdb kept only the in-frame ones, dropping some. This table holds 100,000 to 150,000 clones, more than 80% found once. This entry belongs to a study of blood T cell repertoires in COVID-19. J lost 7 bases, V lost 4 bases, and 6 bases had no gene match. Germline CDR1 is MNHEY and CDR2 is SMNVEV (reference sequence). This CDR3 is built from 14 residues. This sequence was found in a woman in her sixties or seventies with acute or convalescent COVID-19. The specimen sequenced was peripheral blood. The chain has TRBV27 and TRBJ2-3, with 9 bases fitting TRBD1. The CDR3 is CASSSWDRVNTQYF. The CDR3 DNA reads TGTGCCAGCAGTTCCTGGGACAGGGTAAATACGCAGTATTTT.